A selection of T cell receptor beta chains follows, all from one sample in a study of blood T cells in healthy people across ages. Each CDR3 protein gets one entry after TCRdb re-called the 5' RACE reads with MiXCR. Of over 700,000 distinct CDR3 sequences listed, roughly 25% are singletons. This sample was also put to use in a study of T cells of mothers and their children.

Sequences were obtained from blood. The receptors were sampled from a boy aged 5-17 years in good health. The CDR3 runs from the conserved cysteine through the conserved F or W. Each record gives: J gene, D gene, V gene, clone size, CDR3 protein, CDR3 DNA. A D gene is named only where the DNA matches it firmly. Rows may omit the clone size; those that give it use once, few, many or a size class.

J: TRBJ2-3; D: NA; V: TRBV25-1; size: NA; CDR3: CASRGPGPRTDTQYF; DNA: TGTGCCAGCAGAGGACCGGGACCCCGCACAGATACGCAGTATTTT
J: TRBJ1-3; D: NA; V: TRBV7-2; size: NA; CDR3: CASSWKGAGAGNTIYF; DNA: TGTGCCAGCAGCTGGAAGGGAGCAGGTGCTGGAAACACCATATATTTT
J: TRBJ2-5; D: NA; V: TRBV15; size: NA; CDR3: CATSRDRELLETQYF; DNA: TGTGCCACCAGCAGAGATAGGGAGCTTTTGGAGACCCAGTACTTC
J: TRBJ2-7; D: NA; V: TRBV14; size: few; CDR3: CASSQETGSAYEQYF; DNA: TGTGCCAGCAGCCAGGAGACAGGATCAGCCTACGAGCAGTACTTC
J: TRBJ2-7; D: NA; V: TRBV20-1; size: NA; CDR3: CSASGQGTHLPYEQYF; DNA: TGCAGTGCTAGTGGCCAGGGGACACACCTTCCCTACGAGCAGTACTTC
J: TRBJ2-1; D: NA; V: TRBV7-9; size: few; CDR3: CASSLRQGSNEQFF; DNA: TGTGCCAGCAGCTTAAGGCAGGGTAGCAATGAGCAGTTCTTC
J: TRBJ2-6; D: NA; V: TRBV4-2; size: few; CDR3: CASSQETASGANVLTF; DNA: TGTGCCAGCAGCCAAGAGACAGCCTCTGGGGCCAACGTCCTGACTTTC
J: TRBJ2-2; D: NA; V: TRBV6-2/TRBV6-3; size: NA; CDR3: CASQRSGELFF; DNA: TGTGCCAGTCAACGGAGCGGGGAGCTGTTTTTT
J: TRBJ2-6; D: NA; V: TRBV19; size: few; CDR3: CASSIAGSGANVLTF; DNA: TGTGCCAGTAGTATAGCAGGGTCTGGGGCCAACGTCCTGACTTTC
J: TRBJ1-3; D: TRBD1; V: TRBV6-1; size: NA; CDR3: CASRTGPLSGNTIYF; DNA: TGTGCCAGCCGGACAGGGCCACTCTCTGGAAACACCATATATTTT
J: TRBJ1-2; D: NA; V: TRBV6-5; size: NA; CDR3: CASSYGTAFNYGYPF; DNA: TGTGCCAGCAGTTACGGAACGGCTTTTAACTATGGCTACCCCTTC
J: TRBJ1-3; D: NA; V: TRBV7-2; size: NA; CDR3: CASSLYRSPGNTIYF; DNA: TGTGCCAGCAGCTTATACAGGTCTCCTGGAAACACCATATATTTT
J: TRBJ1-2; D: NA; V: TRBV7-2; size: NA; CDR3: CASSRDSPLSYTF; DNA: TGTGCCAGCAGCCGAGACAGCCCGCTAAGCTACACCTTC
J: TRBJ2-3; D: NA; V: TRBV29-1; size: few; CDR3: CSGQAVGTDTQYF; DNA: TGCAGCGGGCAGGCAGTAGGCACAGATACGCAGTATTTT
J: TRBJ2-5; D: TRBD2; V: TRBV2; size: few; CDR3: CASSGDALAGKTQYF; DNA: TGTGCCAGCAGCGGTGATGCTCTAGCGGGAAAGACCCAGTACTTC
J: TRBJ2-5; D: NA; V: TRBV9; size: many; CDR3: CASSDAGLQETQYF; DNA: TGTGCCAGCAGCGACGCAGGGCTTCAAGAGACCCAGTACTTC
J: TRBJ2-2; D: NA; V: TRBV4-1; size: NA; CDR3: CASSHDLFGGARSGELFF; DNA: TGCGCCAGCAGCCACGACCTCTTTGGGGGCGCTAGGTCCGGGGAGCTGTTTTTT
J: TRBJ2-3; D: NA; V: TRBV7-6; size: NA; CDR3: CASSTRTDRTDTQYF; DNA: TGTGCCAGCAGCACTAGGACAGACCGCACAGATACGCAGTATTTT
J: TRBJ1-1; D: NA; V: TRBV20-1; size: few; CDR3: CSARDQRENTEAFF; DNA: TGCAGTGCTAGAGATCAAAGGGAGAACACTGAAGCTTTCTTT
J: TRBJ2-1; D: NA; V: TRBV24-1; size: NA; CDR3: CATSDRYNEQFF; DNA: TGTGCCACCAGTGATCGTTACAATGAGCAGTTCTTC
J: TRBJ2-1; D: TRBD1; V: TRBV7-3; size: few; CDR3: CASSLAKDRTGDEQFF; DNA: TGTGCCAGCAGCTTAGCGAAGGACAGGACTGGGGATGAGCAGTTCTTC
J: TRBJ1-2; D: NA; V: TRBV29-1; size: NA; CDR3: CSGEGSCGYTF; DNA: TGCAGCGGAGAGGGAAGCTGTGGCTACACCTTC
J: TRBJ1-1; D: NA; V: TRBV5-1; size: few; CDR3: CASSLEGPGTEAFF; DNA: TGCGCCAGCAGCTTGGAGGGCCCAGGGACTGAAGCTTTCTTT
J: TRBJ2-6; D: NA; V: TRBV7-7; size: NA; CDR3: CASSPHPDSGANVLTF; DNA: TGTGCTAGCAGCCCGCATCCCGACTCTGGGGCCAACGTCCTGACTTTC
J: TRBJ1-2; D: NA; V: TRBV12-3/TRBV12-4; size: NA; CDR3: CASSFDQGLGGYTF; DNA: TGTGCCAGCAGTTTCGATCAGGGACTAGGGGGCTACACCTTC
J: TRBJ2-7; D: NA; V: TRBV18; size: NA; CDR3: CASSPGHSPEQYF; DNA: TGTGCCAGCTCACCGGGACACTCTCCCGAGCAGTACTTC
J: TRBJ2-7; D: NA; V: TRBV9; size: NA; CDR3: CASSTSLGLTYEQYF; DNA: TGTGCCAGCAGCACCTCCCTGGGACTGACCTACGAGCAGTACTTC
J: TRBJ2-5; D: NA; V: TRBV6-1; size: few; CDR3: CASSEGVAETQYF; DNA: TGTGCCAGCAGTGAAGGAGTAGCAGAGACCCAGTACTTC
J: TRBJ2-5; D: TRBD2; V: TRBV28; size: few; CDR3: CASSLSTTSGKETQYF; DNA: TGTGCCAGCAGTTTATCCACAACTAGCGGAAAAGAGACCCAGTACTTC
J: TRBJ1-3; D: TRBD1; V: TRBV29-1; size: few; CDR3: CSVRTGGGGNTIYF; DNA: TGCAGCGTTCGGACAGGGGGCGGTGGAAACACCATATATTTT
J: TRBJ2-7; D: NA; V: TRBV28; size: NA; CDR3: CASSLSRAWYEQYF; DNA: TGTGCCAGCAGTTTATCCAGGGCCTGGTACGAGCAGTACTTC
J: TRBJ2-1; D: NA; V: TRBV12-3/TRBV12-4; size: few; CDR3: CASSPMNEQFF; DNA: TGTGCCAGCAGCCCCATGAATGAGCAGTTCTTC
J: TRBJ1-4; D: NA; V: TRBV7-9; size: NA; CDR3: CASSLARGAAEKLFF; DNA: TGTGCCAGCAGCTTAGCCCGGGGGGCTGCTGAAAAACTGTTTTTT
J: TRBJ2-7; D: TRBD2; V: TRBV4-1; size: few; CDR3: CASSQATSGETYEQYF; DNA: TGCGCCAGCAGCCAAGCGACTAGCGGGGAAACCTACGAGCAGTACTTC
J: TRBJ1-3; D: NA; V: TRBV4-3; size: NA; CDR3: CASSHRGQMGDTIYF; DNA: TGCGCCAGCAGCCACCGAGGACAGATGGGAGACACCATATATTTT
J: TRBJ2-5; D: TRBD2; V: TRBV10-3; size: few; CDR3: CAITAAGGLEETQYF; DNA: TGTGCCATCACCGCGGCGGGGGGCCTTGAAGAGACCCAGTACTTC
J: TRBJ2-3; D: NA; V: TRBV20-1; size: few; CDR3: CSARGGHSSSADTQYF; DNA: TGCAGTGCTAGGGGGGGACACAGCTCTAGCGCAGATACGCAGTATTTT
J: TRBJ2-7; D: TRBD1; V: TRBV12-3/TRBV12-4; size: few; CDR3: CASSVTGSAEQYF; DNA: TGTGCCAGCAGTGTGACAGGGTCGGCCGAGCAGTACTTC
J: TRBJ2-5; D: NA; V: TRBV7-9; size: NA; CDR3: CASSLSQDSVETQYF; DNA: TGTGCCAGCAGCTTATCGCAGGACTCCGTAGAGACCCAGTACTTC
J: TRBJ2-1; D: NA; V: TRBV7-2; size: few; CDR3: CASSPGGKSNEQFF; DNA: TGTGCCAGCAGCCCCGGAGGTAAGAGCAATGAGCAGTTCTTC
J: TRBJ2-1; D: NA; V: TRBV5-1; size: few; CDR3: CASSPTTSSREQFF; DNA: TGCGCCAGCAGCCCAACCACTAGCTCTAGGGAGCAGTTCTTC
J: TRBJ2-4; D: TRBD1; V: TRBV2; size: once; CDR3: CASNRGGKNIQYF; DNA: TGTGCCAGCAACAGGGGCGGCAAAAACATTCAGTACTTC
J: TRBJ2-5; D: NA; V: TRBV27; size: few; CDR3: CATSWGSSETQYF; DNA: TGTGCCACCTCCTGGGGCAGCTCAGAGACCCAGTACTTC
J: TRBJ2-1; D: TRBD2; V: TRBV7-6; size: few; CDR3: CASSLIGLAGYNEQFF; DNA: TGTGCCAGCAGCTTAATCGGTCTAGCGGGCTACAATGAGCAGTTCTTC
J: TRBJ1-6; D: NA; V: TRBV7-4; size: NA; CDR3: CASSLVGPGGCSPLHF; DNA: TGTGCCAGCAGCTTAGTTGGCCCGGGTGGATGCTCACCCCTCCACTTT
J: TRBJ1-5; D: NA; V: TRBV7-2; size: few; CDR3: CASSLQGRRGNQPQHF; DNA: TGTGCCAGCAGCTTACAGGGGAGGCGAGGCAATCAGCCCCAGCATTTT
J: TRBJ2-1; D: NA; V: TRBV9; size: NA; CDR3: CASSVDDSYLGSYNEQFF; DNA: TGTGCCAGCAGCGTAGACGACAGCTACTTAGGGTCCTACAATGAGCAGTTCTTC
J: TRBJ2-5; D: NA; V: TRBV5-1; size: once; CDR3: CASSMAGEETQYF; DNA: TGCGCCAGCAGTATGGCAGGGGAAGAGACCCAGTACTTC
J: TRBJ2-1; D: NA; V: TRBV20-1; size: NA; CDR3: CSASWVVNEQFF; DNA: TGCAGTGCTAGTTGGGTTGTCAATGAGCAGTTCTTC
J: TRBJ1-1; D: NA; V: TRBV6-5; size: NA; CDR3: CASSFHATGTEAFF; DNA: TGTGCCAGCAGTTTCCATGCTACCGGTACTGAAGCTTTCTTT
J: TRBJ2-3; D: NA; V: TRBV21-1; size: few; CDR3: CASSKRNIPSTDTQYF; DNA: TGTGCCAGCAGCAAGCGGAATATACCTAGCACAGATACGCAGTATTTT
J: TRBJ2-5; D: NA; V: TRBV7-9; size: few; CDR3: CASSKVGARETQYF; DNA: TGTGCCAGCAGCAAAGTAGGGGCCAGAGAGACCCAGTACTTC
J: TRBJ2-1; D: TRBD1; V: TRBV11-2; size: NA; CDR3: CASRPGRPTGGDFNEQFF; DNA: TGTGCCAGCAGGCCCGGCAGACCGACAGGGGGAGATTTCAATGAGCAGTTCTTC
J: TRBJ2-2; D: NA; V: TRBV20-1; size: NA; CDR3: CSARDINTGELFF; DNA: TGCAGTGCTAGGGACATCAACACCGGGGAGCTGTTTTTT
J: TRBJ2-7; D: NA; V: TRBV7-9; size: few; CDR3: CASSLDSEETYEQYF; DNA: TGTGCCAGCAGCTTGGATAGCGAGGAGACCTACGAGCAGTACTTC
J: TRBJ2-3; D: NA; V: TRBV7-9; size: few; CDR3: CASSRQVADTQYF; DNA: TGTGCCAGCAGCCGCCAAGTGGCGGATACGCAGTATTTT
J: TRBJ2-5; D: TRBD2; V: TRBV11-2; size: few; CDR3: CASSLPQLAGGGETQYF; DNA: TGTGCCAGCAGCTTACCCCAACTAGCGGGGGGAGGGGAGACCCAGTACTTC
J: TRBJ1-2; D: NA; V: TRBV19; size: few; CDR3: CASSILGLGAPGDYGYTF; DNA: TGTGCCAGTAGTATTTTGGGGCTGGGTGCACCAGGGGACTATGGCTACACCTTC
J: TRBJ1-2; D: TRBD1; V: TRBV12-3/TRBV12-4; size: NA; CDR3: CASSGGQGPNYGYTF; DNA: TGTGCCAGCAGTGGGGGACAGGGACCTAACTATGGCTACACCTTC
J: TRBJ2-2; D: NA; V: TRBV2; size: few; CDR3: CASSETGPNGELFF; DNA: TGTGCCAGCAGTGAAACAGGGCCTAACGGGGAGCTGTTTTTT